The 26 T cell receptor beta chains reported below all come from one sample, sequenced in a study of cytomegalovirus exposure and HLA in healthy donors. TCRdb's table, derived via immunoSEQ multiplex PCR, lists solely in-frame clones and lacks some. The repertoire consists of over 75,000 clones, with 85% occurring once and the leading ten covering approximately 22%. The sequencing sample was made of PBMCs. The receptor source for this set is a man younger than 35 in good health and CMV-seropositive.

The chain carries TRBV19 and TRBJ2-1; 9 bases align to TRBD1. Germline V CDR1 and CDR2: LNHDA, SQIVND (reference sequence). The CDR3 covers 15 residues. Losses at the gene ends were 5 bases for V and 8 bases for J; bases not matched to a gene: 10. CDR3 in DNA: TGTGCCAGTAGTGTTACAGGGGGCTGGTCGGATGAGCAGTTCTTC. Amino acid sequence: CASSVTGGWSDEQFF.

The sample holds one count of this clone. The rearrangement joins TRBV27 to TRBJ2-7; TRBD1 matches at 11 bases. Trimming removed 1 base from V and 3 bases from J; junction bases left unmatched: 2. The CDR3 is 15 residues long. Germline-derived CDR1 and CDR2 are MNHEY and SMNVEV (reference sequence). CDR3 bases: TGTGCCAGCAGTTTATGGGGACAGGGGGTCTACGAGCAGTACTTC. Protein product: CASSLWGQGVYEQYF.

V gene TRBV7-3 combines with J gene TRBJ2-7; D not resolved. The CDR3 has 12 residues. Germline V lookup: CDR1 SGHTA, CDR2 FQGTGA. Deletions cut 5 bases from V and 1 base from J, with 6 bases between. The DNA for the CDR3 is TGTGCCAGCAGCATCGGGTCCTACGAGCAGTACGTC. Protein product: CASSIGSYEQYV.

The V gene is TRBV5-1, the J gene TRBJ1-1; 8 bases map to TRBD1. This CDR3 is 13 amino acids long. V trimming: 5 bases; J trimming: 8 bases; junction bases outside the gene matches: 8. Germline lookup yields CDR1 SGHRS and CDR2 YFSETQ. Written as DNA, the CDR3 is TGCGCCAGCAGGCCTCGGACAGGGCCCGAAGCTTTCTTT. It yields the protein CASRPRTGPEAFF.

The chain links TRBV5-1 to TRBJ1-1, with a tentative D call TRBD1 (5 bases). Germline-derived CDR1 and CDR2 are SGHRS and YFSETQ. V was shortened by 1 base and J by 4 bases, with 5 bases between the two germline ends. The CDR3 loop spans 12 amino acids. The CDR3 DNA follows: TGCGCCAGCAGCTTGCAGGGCACTGAAGCTTTCTTT. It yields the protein CASSLQGTEAFF. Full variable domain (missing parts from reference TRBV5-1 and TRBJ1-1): KAGVTQTPRYLIKTRGQQVTLSCSPISGHRSVSWYQQTPGQGLQFLFEYFSETQRNKGNFPGRFSGRQFSNSRSEMNVSTLELGDSALYLCASSLQGTEAFFGQGTRLTVV.

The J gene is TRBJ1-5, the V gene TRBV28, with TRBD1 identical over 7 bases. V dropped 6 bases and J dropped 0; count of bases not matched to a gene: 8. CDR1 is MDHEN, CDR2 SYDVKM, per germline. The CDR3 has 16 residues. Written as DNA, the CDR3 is TGTGCCAGCAGAATTCCGGGACAGTATAGCAATCAGCCCCAGCATTTT. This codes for CASRIPGQYSNQPQHF.

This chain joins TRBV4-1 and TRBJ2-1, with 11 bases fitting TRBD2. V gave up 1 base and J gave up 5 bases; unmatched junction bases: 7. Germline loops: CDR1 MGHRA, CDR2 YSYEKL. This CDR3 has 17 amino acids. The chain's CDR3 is CASSQGLGLAAHNEQFF. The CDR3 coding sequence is TGCGCCAGCAGCCAAGGGTTGGGACTAGCGGCCCACAATGAGCAGTTCTTC.

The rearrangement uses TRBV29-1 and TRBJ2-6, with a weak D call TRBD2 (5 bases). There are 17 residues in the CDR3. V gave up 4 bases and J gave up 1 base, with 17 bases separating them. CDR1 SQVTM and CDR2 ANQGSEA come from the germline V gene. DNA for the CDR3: TGCAGCGTTGCCCCACCCGGGGTGTGGTCTGGGGCCAACGTCCTGACTTTC. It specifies CSVAPPGVWSGANVLTF.

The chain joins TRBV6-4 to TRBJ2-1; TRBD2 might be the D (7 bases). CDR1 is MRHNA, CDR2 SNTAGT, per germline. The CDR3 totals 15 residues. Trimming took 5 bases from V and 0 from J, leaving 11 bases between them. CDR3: CASSPRGGSYNEQFF. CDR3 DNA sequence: TGTGCCAGCAGTCCGAGGGGGGGCTCCTACAATGAGCAGTTCTTC.

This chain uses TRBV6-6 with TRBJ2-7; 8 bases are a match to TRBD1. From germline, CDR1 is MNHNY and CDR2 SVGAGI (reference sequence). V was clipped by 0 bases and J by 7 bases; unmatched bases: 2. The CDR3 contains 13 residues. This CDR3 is CASSYSRGREQYV. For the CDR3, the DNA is TGTGCCAGCAGTTACTCCAGGGGGCGTGAGCAGTACGTC.

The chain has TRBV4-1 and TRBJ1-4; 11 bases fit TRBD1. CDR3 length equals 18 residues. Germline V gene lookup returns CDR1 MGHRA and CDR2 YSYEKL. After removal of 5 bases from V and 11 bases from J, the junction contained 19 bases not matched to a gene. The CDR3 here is CASSARDRGSTDGLKLFF. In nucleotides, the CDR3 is TGCGCCAGCAGCGCCCGGGACAGGGGGTCTACGGATGGTCTGAAACTGTTTTTT.

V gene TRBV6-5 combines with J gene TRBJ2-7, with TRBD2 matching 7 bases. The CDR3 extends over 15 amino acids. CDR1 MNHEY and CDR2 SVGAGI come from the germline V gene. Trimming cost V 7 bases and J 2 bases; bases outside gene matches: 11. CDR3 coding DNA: TGTGCCAGCACCCCGGGGGTGGCGGGAGCCTACGAGCAGTACTTC. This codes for CASTPGVAGAYEQYF.

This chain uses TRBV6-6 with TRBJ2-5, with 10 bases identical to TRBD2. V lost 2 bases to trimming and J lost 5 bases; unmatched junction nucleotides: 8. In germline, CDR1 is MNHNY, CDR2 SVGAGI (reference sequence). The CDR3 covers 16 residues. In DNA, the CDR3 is TGTGCCAGCAGTTACCTTTCTAGCGGGAGAGGGGAGACCCAGTACTTC. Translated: CASSYLSSGRGETQYF.

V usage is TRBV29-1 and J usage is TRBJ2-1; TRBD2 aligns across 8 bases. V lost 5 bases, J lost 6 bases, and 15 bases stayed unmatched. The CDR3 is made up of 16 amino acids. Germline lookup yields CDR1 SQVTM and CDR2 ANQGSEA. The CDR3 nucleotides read TGCAGCGTTTTATCGGCCAGAGCGGGAGCTAGCAATGAGCAGTTCTTC. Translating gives CSVLSARAGASNEQFF.

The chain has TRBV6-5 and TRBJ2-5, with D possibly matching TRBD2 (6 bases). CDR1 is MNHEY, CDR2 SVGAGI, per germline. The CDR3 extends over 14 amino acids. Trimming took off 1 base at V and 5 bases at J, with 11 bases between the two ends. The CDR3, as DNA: TGTGCCAGCAGTTACTTCGCGGGAAGGGAGACCCAGTACTTC. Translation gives CASSYFAGRETQYF.

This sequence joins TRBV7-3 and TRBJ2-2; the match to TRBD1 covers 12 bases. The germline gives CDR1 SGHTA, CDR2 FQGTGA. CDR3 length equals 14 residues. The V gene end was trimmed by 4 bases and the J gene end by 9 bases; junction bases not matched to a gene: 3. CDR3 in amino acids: CASSSGTGGRELFF. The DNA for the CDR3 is TGTGCCAGCAGCTCCGGGACAGGGGGCCGGGAGCTGTTTTTT.

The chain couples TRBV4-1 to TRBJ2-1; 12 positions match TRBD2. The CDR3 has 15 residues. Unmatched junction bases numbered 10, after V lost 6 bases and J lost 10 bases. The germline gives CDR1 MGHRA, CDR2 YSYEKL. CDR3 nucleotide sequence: TGCGCCAGCAGTCCTGGACTAGCGGGATCAAGAGAGCAGTTCTTC. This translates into CASSPGLAGSREQFF.

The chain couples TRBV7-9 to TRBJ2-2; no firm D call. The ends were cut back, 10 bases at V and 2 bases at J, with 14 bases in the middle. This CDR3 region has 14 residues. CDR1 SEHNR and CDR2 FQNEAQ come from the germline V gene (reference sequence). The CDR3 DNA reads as TGTGCCATTTCGTCCCAGATTAACACCGGGGAGCTGTTTTTT. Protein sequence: CAISSQINTGELFF.

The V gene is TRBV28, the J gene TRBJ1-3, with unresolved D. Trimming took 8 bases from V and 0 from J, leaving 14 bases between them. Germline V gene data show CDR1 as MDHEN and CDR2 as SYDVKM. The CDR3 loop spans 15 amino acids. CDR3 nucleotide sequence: TGTGCCAGCGTTGGAGGTTGGAGCTCTGGAAACACCATATATTTT. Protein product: CASVGGWSSGNTIYF.

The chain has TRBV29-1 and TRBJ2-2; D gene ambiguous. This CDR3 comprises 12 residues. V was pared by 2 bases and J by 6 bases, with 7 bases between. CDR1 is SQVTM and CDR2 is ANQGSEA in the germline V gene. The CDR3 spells CSVELPAGELFF. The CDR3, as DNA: TGCAGCGTTGAACTCCCCGCCGGGGAGCTGTTTTTT.

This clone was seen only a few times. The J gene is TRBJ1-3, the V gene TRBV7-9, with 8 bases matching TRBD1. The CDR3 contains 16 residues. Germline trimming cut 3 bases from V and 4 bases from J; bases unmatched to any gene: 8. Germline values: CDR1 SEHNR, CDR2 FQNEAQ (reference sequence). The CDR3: CASSFLVTGDGNTIYF. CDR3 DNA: TGTGCCAGCAGCTTTTTAGTGACAGGGGACGGAAACACCATATATTTT.

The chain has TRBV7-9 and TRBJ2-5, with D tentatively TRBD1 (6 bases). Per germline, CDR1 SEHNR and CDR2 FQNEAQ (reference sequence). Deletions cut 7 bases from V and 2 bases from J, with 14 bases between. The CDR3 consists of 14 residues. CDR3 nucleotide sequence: TGTGCCAGCACTAGGGCAGGGGATCAAGAGACCCAGTACTTC. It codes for CASTRAGDQETQYF.

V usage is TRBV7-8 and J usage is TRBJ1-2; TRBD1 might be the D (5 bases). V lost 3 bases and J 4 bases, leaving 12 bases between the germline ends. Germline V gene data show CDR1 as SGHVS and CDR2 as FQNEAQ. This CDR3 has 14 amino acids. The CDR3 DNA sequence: TGTGCCAGCAGCTTGGGCAGGGTTCCCTATGGCTACACCTTC. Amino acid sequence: CASSLGRVPYGYTF.

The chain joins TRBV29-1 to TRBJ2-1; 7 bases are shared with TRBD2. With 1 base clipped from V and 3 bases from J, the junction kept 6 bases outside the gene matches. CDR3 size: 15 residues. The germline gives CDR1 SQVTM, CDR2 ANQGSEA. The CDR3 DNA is TGCAGCGTTGAAGCTGCTAGCGGTTACTACAATGAGCAGTTCTTC. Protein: CSVEAASGYYNEQFF.

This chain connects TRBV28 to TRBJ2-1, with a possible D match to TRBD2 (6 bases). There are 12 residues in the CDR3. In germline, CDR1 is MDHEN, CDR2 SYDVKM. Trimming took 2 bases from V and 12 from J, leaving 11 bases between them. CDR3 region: CASSLKRVAQFF. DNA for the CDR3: TGTGCCAGCAGTTTAAAGCGGGTTGCGCAGTTCTTC.

The CDR3 protein is CASSPLSGVSYEQYF. CDR3 nucleotides: TGTGCCAGCAGCCCCCTCTCGGGGGTATCCTACGAGCAGTACTTC. This chain uses TRBV7-8 with TRBJ2-7; tentative D call: TRBD2 (6 bases). Trimming cost V 5 bases and J 1 base, with 15 bases left between them. CDR1 is SGHVS, CDR2 FQNEAQ, per germline. This CDR3 region has 15 residues.